What follows are 8 T cell receptor beta chains derived from one specimen sequenced in a study of response to subunit inactivated influenza vaccine. TCRdb called the RT-PCR reads again in MiXCR, with one record for every CDR3 protein. The table records about half a million distinct CDR3 sequences, 25% of them present only once. Sequencing was performed on CD4+ T cells sorted from PBMCs, taken around 5 days after vaccination. These receptors originate from a man aged 50 to 59 who received an inactivated influenza vaccine.

The sample holds a few counts of this clonotype. CDR3 sequence (DNA): TGTGCCAGCAGTGAAACCGGGACGGTTTCCTACGAGCAGTACTTC. Translated: CASSETGTVSYEQYF. The chain carries TRBV6-1 and TRBJ2-7, with D perhaps matching TRBD1 or TRBD2 (5 bases each). Germline V CDR1 and CDR2: MNHNS, SASEGT. Trimming stripped 2 bases from V and 1 base from J, with 12 bases between. The length of the CDR3 is 15 residues.

The chain combines TRBV3-1 with TRBJ2-7; a possible D gene is TRBD1 (6 bases). Looked up from germline, CDR1 is LGHDT and CDR2 is YNNKEL (reference sequence). The CDR3 consists of 15 residues. V gave up 0 bases and J gave up 9 bases, with 18 bases separating them. The DNA for the CDR3 is TGTGCCAGCAGCCAAGATTTGGACAGTCTCTCCTTGCAGTACTTC. Translation gives CASSQDLDSLSLQYF.

The CDR3 loop is CASSHFGGQGNSPLHF. CDR3 coding DNA: TGTGCCAGCAGCCACTTTGGTGGACAGGGGAATTCACCCCTCCACTTT. The rearrangement joins TRBV9 to TRBJ1-6, with 9 bases identical to TRBD1. CDR1 and CDR2 (germline): SGDLS, YYNGEE. The V and J ends lost 4 bases and 7 bases, in that order; junction bases with no gene match: 9. The CDR3 covers 16 residues.

The sample holds a few counts of this clonotype. V and J are TRBV5-1 and TRBJ2-3, with D perhaps being TRBD1 or TRBD2 (5 bases each). There are 14 residues in the CDR3. Germline V gene sequence: CDR1 SGHRS, CDR2 YFSETQ. Trimming took off 0 bases at V and 4 bases at J, with 9 bases between the two ends. CDR3 in amino acids: CASSLVGDADTQYF. CDR3 in DNA: TGCGCCAGCAGCTTGGTGGGGGATGCAGATACGCAGTATTTT.

The V call is TRBV6-2 or TRBV6-3, the J call TRBJ2-1; D gene uncertain. The germline V and J ends were trimmed by 5 bases and 4 bases, with 9 bases remaining between them. The CDR3 loop spans 13 amino acids. CDR1 is MNHEY, CDR2 SVGEGT, per germline. This CDR3 is CASSLLLYNEQFF. For the CDR3, the DNA is TGTGCCAGCAGTCTCCTGTTGTACAATGAGCAGTTCTTC.

This chain joins TRBV5-4 and TRBJ2-3, with D unclear. The CDR3 totals 14 residues. Trimming removed 4 bases at V and 1 base at J, with 10 bases between. Germline assignment: CDR1 SGHNT and CDR2 YYREEE (reference sequence). The CDR3 is CASSKTDRTDTQYF. CDR3 coding DNA: TGTGCCAGCAGCAAAACGGACCGCACAGATACGCAGTATTTT.

The rearrangement uses TRBV20-1 and TRBJ1-2; tentative D call: TRBD1 (6 bases). Germline V gene data show CDR1 as DFQATT and CDR2 as SNEGSKA (reference sequence). The CDR3 has 15 residues. The V end lost 4 bases, the J end lost 7 bases, and 22 bases lay between the germline ends. The CDR3 coding sequence is TGCAGTGCTACGTTTTCCCAGTTACAGGGTGGTGGCTACACCTTC. This gives the protein CSATFSQLQGGGYTF.

This chain connects TRBV4-3 to TRBJ2-1, with a weak D call TRBD1 (7 bases). Germline-derived CDR1 and CDR2 are LGHNA and YSLEER. CDR3 length: 13 amino acids. Between the trimmed V and J ends, which lost 2 bases and 8 bases, there was a span of 10 bases. The CDR3 sequence: CASSQQGGDEQFF. As DNA, the CDR3 is TGCGCCAGCAGCCAACAGGGGGGTGATGAGCAGTTCTTC.